The clone carrying this T cell receptor beta chain counts as medium-sized. Its target is unknown. The sample originates from a study of graft-versus-host responses after intestinal transplantation. Study as a whole: After anti-thymocyte globulin induction, recipients took tacrolimus and steroids for roughly three years. Overall study findings and caveats: There was an association between peak levels of circulating GvH clones and early post-transplant HvG declines. There were GvH clones found in recipient marrow, and some of them appeared first in ileum or blood.

The CDR3 is 13 amino acids. Germline-derived CDR1 and CDR2 are MRHNA and SNTAGT. Trimming shortened V by 2 bases and J by 4 bases, and 5 bases separated the two germline ends. Here immunoSEQ multiplex PCR was the method, and the copy in TCRdb shows in-frame clones only, minus some. The sample holds approximately 92,000 clones, around 90% seen once. The source was unstimulated CD8+ T cells sorted from spleen or lymph node cells, collected before intestinal transplant. V gene TRBV6-4 combines with J gene TRBJ2-2; D is perhaps TRBD1 (5 bases). The TCR comes from a human donor who received an intestinal transplant. CDR3 region: CASSDRGTGELFF. In DNA, the CDR3 is TGTGCCAGCAGTGACAGGGGCACCGGGGAGCTGTTTTTT.